The text below deals with one TCR beta chain. The sample is drawn from a study of blood T cells in healthy people across ages. CDR3 size: 13 residues. The V gene lost 5 bases and the J gene lost 6 bases, with 10 bases spanning the gap. The V gene's germline CDR1 is LNHNV and CDR2 YYDKDF (reference sequence). Combining a sample-barcoded 5' primer with a J-beta primer mix, a second PCR ran for about 7 to 11 cycles. A single record per CDR3 protein comes from TCRdb applying MiXCR to the 5' RACE reads. The sample has 650,000 to 1,000,000 distinct CDR3 sequences, roughly 34% seen once. The chain joins TRBV15 to TRBJ2-2; D gene unclear. The source of this sequence is a man aged 18 to 35 in good health. Source material: blood. The CDR3 protein is CATSGRTAGELFF. The CDR3, as DNA: TGTGCCACCAGCGGCCGGACCGCCGGGGAGCTGTTTTTT. Drawing the rest from reference TRBV15 and TRBJ2-2, the complete variable domain is DAMVIQNPRYQVTQFGKPVTLSCSQTLNHNVMYWYQQKSSQAPKLLFHYYDKDFNNEADTPDNFQSRRPNTSFCFLDIRSPGLGDTAMYLCATSGRTAGELFFGEGSRLTVL.